This TCR beta chain emerged from a study of blood T cell repertoires in COVID-19. Across the study: COVID-19 samples from acute and convalescent phases originated in the United States, Italy and Spain. T cells, B-cell-depleted T cells, or PBMCs provided the cDNA or gDNA that served as material.

Seattle cases were enrolled at active infection and followed longitudinally. Germline V gene data show CDR1 as ENHRY and CDR2 as SYGVKD. V shed 0 bases, J shed 7 bases, and the junction held 3 bases outside the gene matches. This CDR3 is built from 16 residues. In the authors' methods: Reference gene primer amplification yielded estimated nucleated cell counts. Some clones are missing from TCRdb's copy, which holds only in-frame ones; the method was immunoSEQ multiplex PCR. V and J calls and clone size are as listed in that table; D and trimming were resolved from the DNA. The table has 190,000 or so clones, about 93% seen once.

The chain combines TRBV10-3 with TRBJ1-6; the match to TRBD1 covers 10 bases. What was sequenced was peripheral blood. The receptor comes from a man aged 25-45 years with COVID-19, enrolled during active disease. The CDR3 is CAISESWGQGNSPLHF. As DNA, the CDR3 is TGTGCCATCAGTGAGTCGTGGGGACAGGGGAATTCACCCCTCCACTTT.